The rows below give T cell receptor beta chains drawn from one sample of a study of blood T cell repertoires in COVID-19. The assay was immunoSEQ multiplex PCR, and TCRdb's table has in-frame clones only and misses some. Of around 51,000 clones detected, roughly 86% appear once; the ten largest clones hold approximately 4.1%. Specimen: peripheral blood. These receptors were obtained from a man older than 75 with active COVID-19. Both conserved end residues are part of each CDR3. Each record gives: CDR3 DNA, CDR3 protein, D gene, clone size, V gene, J gene. D genes are given only for firm matches. Where a row states a size, it is once, few, many or the class of an expanded clone; other rows omit it.

TGCGCCAGCAGCCAAGAAATAAAGGGACAGCACTATCATGGCTACACCTTC,CASSQEIKGQHYHGYTF,TRBD1,NA,TRBV4-3,TRBJ1-2
TGTGCCAGCAGTTTATACAGGGAAAGGGGGGAGACCCAGTACTTC,CASSLYRERGETQYF,NA,NA,TRBV28,TRBJ2-5
TGCGCCAGCAGCCCGAACAGATTCAACACTGAAGCTTTCTTT,CASSPNRFNTEAFF,NA,NA,TRBV5-1,TRBJ1-1
TGCGCCAGCAGCTTGGGAGCGGGAGGCACAGATACGCAGTATTTT,CASSLGAGGTDTQYF,TRBD2,NA,TRBV5-1,TRBJ2-3
TGTGCCAGCAGCTTACTCAGGGGGGAAGGCTACACCTTC,CASSLLRGEGYTF,TRBD1,NA,TRBV7-8,TRBJ1-2
TGTGCCAGCAGAGAGACAGGTGGTAATGAGCAGTTCTTC,CASRETGGNEQFF,NA,NA,TRBV6-5,TRBJ2-1
TGTGCCAGCAGCCCCCACCCGGGTGGTGGAAACACCATATATTTT,CASSPHPGGGNTIYF,NA,NA,TRBV9,TRBJ1-3
TGCGCCAGCAAGGTGACTAGCGGGGGGTCTAGCACAGATACGCAGTATTTT,CASKVTSGGSSTDTQYF,TRBD2,NA,TRBV5-1,TRBJ2-3
TGTGCCTGGAGTGTACAGGGCATCCAGCCCCAGCATTTT,CAWSVQGIQPQHF,NA,NA,TRBV30,TRBJ1-5
TGTGCCAGTAAAATTGGAGGACAGCAAGCTTTCTTT,CASKIGGQQAFF,NA,NA,TRBV19,TRBJ1-1
TGTGCCAGCAGCCGTAGCGGGATAGGCACCGGGGAGCTGTTTTTT,CASSRSGIGTGELFF,TRBD2,few,TRBV11-3,TRBJ2-2
TGTGCCAGCAGCGGTGGGCGGGGGAACTACAATGAGCAGTTCTTC,CASSGGRGNYNEQFF,TRBD2,NA,TRBV7-8,TRBJ2-1
TGCGCCAGCAAGGGCAGCATCACAGGGGGTTTCACAGATACGCAGTATTTT,CASKGSITGGFTDTQYF,TRBD1,NA,TRBV5-1,TRBJ2-3
TGTGCCAGCTCACCACCCGGGACAGGGCCTAATTCACCCCTCCACTTT,CASSPPGTGPNSPLHF,TRBD1,NA,TRBV18,TRBJ1-6
TGTGCCTGGAGTGATCAGGCGGGCGCTGAAGCTTTCTTT,CAWSDQAGAEAFF,NA,NA,TRBV30,TRBJ1-1
TGTGCCAGCAGACCCGCCGGGACAGGGGATAACACTGAAGCTTTCTTT,CASRPAGTGDNTEAFF,TRBD1,NA,TRBV28,TRBJ1-1
TGCAGGGCTCTACTCGGGGAGACCCAGTACTTC,CRALLGETQYF,NA,NA,TRBV20-1,TRBJ2-5
TGTGCCAGCAGTTCAACCGGGACAGGGTACCACGAGCAGTACTTC,CASSSTGTGYHEQYF,TRBD1,NA,TRBV28,TRBJ2-7
TGTGCCAGCAGTGGTGCTACGGAGGCCCAACCACACTTCTATGGCTACACCTTC,CASSGATEAQPHFYGYTF,NA,NA,TRBV25-1,TRBJ1-2
TGTGCCAGCAGCAAAAGCGGGAGCACAGATACGCAGTATTTT,CASSKSGSTDTQYF,NA,NA,TRBV21-1,TRBJ2-3
TGTGCCATCAGTGAACCTGCGGGAGGGACCTACAATGAGCAGTTCTTC,CAISEPAGGTYNEQFF,TRBD2,NA,TRBV10-3,TRBJ2-1
TGTGCCAGCAGCTCCCAGGGCGGGGGGCGAAACAATGAGCAGTTCTTC,CASSSQGGGRNNEQFF,TRBD2,NA,TRBV11-2,TRBJ2-1
TGTGCCAGCAGCGTCTCAGCGACCTGGGATGAAAAACTGTTTTTT,CASSVSATWDEKLFF,NA,NA,TRBV9,TRBJ1-4
TGTGCCAGCAGGACTAGCGGGAAACATCTGGGGGAGACCCAGTACTTC,CASRTSGKHLGETQYF,TRBD2,NA,TRBV28,TRBJ2-5
TGTGCCAGCAGCTTAGTGGGGCAGGGGGACGAGCAGTACTTC,CASSLVGQGDEQYF,TRBD1,NA,TRBV11-3,TRBJ2-7
TGTGCCAGCAACCCAAAAGGGAAGCCGGGACAGGGTGTCCAGACCCAGTACTTC,CASNPKGKPGQGVQTQYF,NA,NA,TRBV21-1,TRBJ2-5
TGTGCCAGCAGTGAAGAAAATAACTCCTATAATTCACCCCTCCACTTT,CASSEENNSYNSPLHF,NA,few,TRBV2,TRBJ1-6
TGTGCCAGCAGTTACAATCTTCTAGCGGAGAGCACAGATACGCAGTATTTT,CASSYNLLAESTDTQYF,TRBD2,once,TRBV6-2/TRBV6-3,TRBJ2-3
TGTGCCAGCAGCCACCGACTAGCGAACTACAATGAGCAGTTCTTC,CASSHRLANYNEQFF,TRBD2,NA,TRBV28,TRBJ2-1
TGTGCCAGCAGCCTCGACAGGGGTACAGATACGCAGTATTTT,CASSLDRGTDTQYF,TRBD1,NA,TRBV7-2,TRBJ2-3
TGTGCCAGCAGCTACGGGGACAGGTTAGAGCCCCAGCATTTT,CASSYGDRLEPQHF,TRBD1,few,TRBV5-5,TRBJ1-5
TGTGCCAGTAGTCATCAGGGGGCGACCCAGTACTTC,CASSHQGATQYF,TRBD1,once,TRBV19,TRBJ2-5
TGTGCCAGCAGCTTTTGGAGGTCCACCGGGGAGCTGTTTTTT,CASSFWRSTGELFF,NA,NA,TRBV5-8,TRBJ2-2
TGTGCCAGCAGTCCAGCCGGACAGCCATCCTACGAGCAGTACTTC,CASSPAGQPSYEQYF,NA,NA,TRBV27,TRBJ2-7
TGTGCCAGCCGAGCGGGAGGGCGATACGAGCAGTACTTC,CASRAGGRYEQYF,TRBD2,NA,TRBV5-4,TRBJ2-7
TGCGCCAGCAGCCCCACTAATGACCCCAATGAGCAGTTCTTC,CASSPTNDPNEQFF,NA,NA,TRBV5-1,TRBJ2-1
TGTGCCAGTAGTCTCACTAGCGAACAATACTCCTACGAGCAGTACTTC,CASSLTSEQYSYEQYF,TRBD2,NA,TRBV19,TRBJ2-7
TGTGCCAGTAGTATAGACGACAGGGGACTCTACGAGCAGTACTTC,CASSIDDRGLYEQYF,TRBD1,NA,TRBV19,TRBJ2-7
TGTGCCAGCAGTTTAGCCGATAGACTAGCGGTAAACACCGGGGAGCTGTTTTTT,CASSLADRLAVNTGELFF,TRBD2,NA,TRBV28,TRBJ2-2
TGTGCCAGCGGACTCACTCTGGGGGGGACCCAGTACTTC,CASGLTLGGTQYF,NA,once,TRBV11-3,TRBJ2-5
TGTGCCAGCTCACAAATCGGGACAGAGCCTATGGGCTACACCTTC,CASSQIGTEPMGYTF,TRBD1,NA,TRBV18,TRBJ1-2
TGTGCCACCAGCCGGGACAGGGGGCAGCAAGATACGCAGTATTTT,CATSRDRGQQDTQYF,TRBD1,NA,TRBV15,TRBJ2-3
TGTGCCAGCAGTTTTTCAGGGAAACCGCCCTACGAGCAGTACTTC,CASSFSGKPPYEQYF,NA,NA,TRBV28,TRBJ2-7
TGTGCCAGCAGTCCCAACACAGGCAACTCTCTCTACACCTTC,CASSPNTGNSLYTF,NA,few,TRBV27,TRBJ1-2
TGTGCCAGCAGCCCGGGACAGAGCAATCAGCCCCAGCATTTT,CASSPGQSNQPQHF,TRBD1,few,TRBV5-6,TRBJ1-5
TGCGCCAGCAGCCCGCTCGGGTCGTTCAATGAAAAACTGTTTTTT,CASSPLGSFNEKLFF,NA,NA,TRBV5-1,TRBJ1-4
TGTGCCAGCTCACCACCGGGACTAGCGACTGCCCTCTCCTACAATGAGCAGTTCTTC,CASSPPGLATALSYNEQFF,TRBD2,NA,TRBV18,TRBJ2-1
TGTGCCAGCCTCCCGGGGACTTGGAACACTGAAGCTTTCTTT,CASLPGTWNTEAFF,NA,NA,TRBV6-5,TRBJ1-1
TGTGCCAGCTCACAGGAGGGGGCCACTGAAGCTTTCTTT,CASSQEGATEAFF,TRBD1,once,TRBV18,TRBJ1-1
TGTGCCAGCAGCCTCTCCGGGACAGGGGGCAATCAGCCCCAGCATTTT,CASSLSGTGGNQPQHF,TRBD1,NA,TRBV3-1/TRBV3-2,TRBJ1-5
TGTGCCAGCTCATTCCGACAGGGGATAAACCATAATTCACCCCTCCACTTT,CASSFRQGINHNSPLHF,TRBD1,NA,TRBV18,TRBJ1-6
TGTGCCAGCAGCCCCGGGGGGGGGACTAGGGGTGAGCAGTTCTTC,CASSPGGGTRGEQFF,TRBD2,NA,TRBV7-2,TRBJ2-1